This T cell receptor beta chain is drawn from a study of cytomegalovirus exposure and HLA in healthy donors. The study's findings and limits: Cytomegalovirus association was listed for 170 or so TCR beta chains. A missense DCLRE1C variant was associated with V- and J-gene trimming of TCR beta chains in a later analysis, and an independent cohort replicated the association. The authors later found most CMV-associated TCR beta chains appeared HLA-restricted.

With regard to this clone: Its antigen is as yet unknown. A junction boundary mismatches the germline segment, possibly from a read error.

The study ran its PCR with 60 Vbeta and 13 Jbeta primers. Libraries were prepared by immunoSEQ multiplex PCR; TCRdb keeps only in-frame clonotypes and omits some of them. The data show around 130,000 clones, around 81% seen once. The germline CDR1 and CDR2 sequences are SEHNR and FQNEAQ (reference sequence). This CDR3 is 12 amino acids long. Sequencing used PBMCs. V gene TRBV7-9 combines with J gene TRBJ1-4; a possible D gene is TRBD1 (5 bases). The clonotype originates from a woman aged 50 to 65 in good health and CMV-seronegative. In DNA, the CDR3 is TGTTCCAGCAGCCAAACAGGCGAAAAACTGTTTTTT. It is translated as CSSSQTGEKLFF.